This T cell receptor (beta chain) was sequenced during a study of CD8+ T cells in alopecia areata. The wider study: It was oral tofacitinib, at 5 to 10 mg twice daily, that treated patients received.

With respect to this clone: Its antigen is still unknown.

Extraction and reverse transcription of RNA yielded cDNA as the sequencing template. Sequenced by immunoSEQ multiplex PCR; TCRdb stores in-frame clones only, minus some. In the table there are about 210,000 clones, about 57% of which are singletons. General observations from the study: Normal scalp had lower clonality than lesional scalp, with alopecia totalis/universalis lesions showing this most strongly. Sequencing of scalp samples also includes resident alphabeta T cells from normal skin.

Treatment given: oral pan-JAK inhibitor, 5-10 mg twice daily. Sample: CD4+ T cells sorted from blood, taken at week 4, from a patient treated with tofacitinib. This sequence was found in a human donor with alopecia areata.

The CDR3 spells CASNTAGSSPLHF. CDR3 bases: TGTGCCAGCAACACCGCAGGGAGCTCACCCCTCCACTTT. V is TRBV14 and J is TRBJ1-6; weak D call: TRBD1 (5 bases). Trimming took 7 bases from V and 10 from J, leaving 14 bases between them. Germline assignment: CDR1 SGHDN and CDR2 FVKESK. CDR3 size: 13 residues.